These 9 T cell receptor beta chains were sequenced from one sample in a study of identical twins. TCRdb itself ran the 5' RACE reads through MiXCR, one entry per CDR3 protein. The sample lists a few hundred thousand distinct CDR3 sequences; about 10% were seen once. Sample: naive T cells sorted from blood. Receptor source: a woman aged 45 to 65 in good health.

This clonotype was detected a few times. The rearrangement links TRBV12-3 or TRBV12-4 to TRBJ2-1; 8 bases are shared with TRBD2. The trim removed 6 bases at V and 8 bases at J, leaving 12 bases unmatched. The CDR3 totals 15 residues. The CDR3 spells CASRARAGGFDEQFF. The CDR3 DNA reads as TGTGCCAGCAGGGCTCGGGCGGGAGGTTTTGATGAGCAGTTCTTC.

V and J are TRBV11-1 and TRBJ2-1, with 9 bases fitting TRBD2. The V segment lost 8 bases and the J segment 7 bases; nucleotides outside the gene matches: 12. The CDR3 contains 15 residues. From germline, CDR1 is SGHAT and CDR2 FQDESV (reference sequence). CDR3 residues: CASGLKAGGLNEQFF. In DNA form, the CDR3 reads TGTGCCAGCGGCCTAAAAGCGGGAGGCTTAAATGAGCAGTTCTTC.

This clonotype appeared many times. In nucleotides, the CDR3 is TGTGCCAGCAGCCCCAAGCGATCGAACACCGGGGAGCTGTTTTTT. Its protein product is CASSPKRSNTGELFF. The gene calls are TRBV3-1 and TRBJ2-2; D is unclear. Deletions cut 4 bases from V and 0 bases from J, with 9 bases between. The germline gives CDR1 LGHDT, CDR2 YNNKEL (reference sequence). The CDR3 contains 15 residues.

The sample holds many counts of this clonotype. The V call is TRBV15, the J call TRBJ2-1; maybe TRBD2 (6 bases). Germline CDR1 reads LNHNV; CDR2 reads YYDKDF (reference sequence). Trimming shortened V by 9 bases and J by 6 bases, and 12 bases separated the two germline ends. The CDR3 runs to 12 residues. CDR3 protein: CATTRAGNEQFF. Written as DNA, the CDR3 is TGTGCCACAACTCGAGCGGGCAATGAGCAGTTCTTC. The full variable domain, rest sourced from reference TRBV15 and TRBJ2-1, is DAMVIQNPRYQVTQFGKPVTLSCSQTLNHNVMYWYQQKSSQAPKLLFHYYDKDFNNEADTPDNFQSRRPNTSFCFLDIRSPGLGDTAMYLCATTRAGNEQFFGPGTRLTVL.

This clonotype was seen many times. V usage is TRBV11-2 and J usage is TRBJ2-1, with 12 bases aligning to TRBD1. This CDR3 contains 15 residues. Losses at the gene ends were 6 bases for V and 8 bases for J; bases not matched to a gene: 8. Germline assignment: CDR1 SGHAT and CDR2 FQNNGV. This chain's CDR3 is CASSHRDRGRDEQFF. The CDR3 DNA follows: TGTGCCAGCAGTCACCGGGACAGGGGGCGCGATGAGCAGTTCTTC.

This clonotype occurred many times. In nucleotides, the CDR3 is TGTGCCAGCAGCTTGGGGACCCCAGAGCAGTTCTTC. It specifies CASSLGTPEQFF. This chain connects TRBV11-2 to TRBJ2-1; tentatively, D is TRBD1 or TRBD2 (5 bases each). The CDR3 extends over 12 amino acids. The V end lost 3 bases, the J end lost 10 bases, and 10 bases lay between the germline ends. Per the germline V gene, CDR1 is SGHAT and CDR2 is FQNNGV.

Many counts were recorded for this clonotype. V gene TRBV5-1 combines with J gene TRBJ2-1, with D unresolved. The CDR3 length is 17 residues. Germline lookup yields CDR1 SGHRS and CDR2 YFSETQ. V was trimmed by 1 base and J by 5 bases, leaving 19 bases between them. The CDR3 spells CASSLFGIAKKNNEQFF. The CDR3 DNA reads TGCGCCAGCAGCTTGTTTGGTATAGCTAAAAAAAACAATGAGCAGTTCTTC.

The CDR3 loop is CSPVGRPEQYF. The CDR3 DNA sequence: TGCAGCCCTGTCGGGAGGCCCGAGCAGTACTTC. The gene calls are TRBV29-1 and TRBJ2-7, with 7 bases identical to TRBD2. Trimming at V came to 8 bases and at J to 6 bases, leaving 7 bases not matched to a gene. The CDR3 covers 11 residues. Germline values: CDR1 SQVTM, CDR2 ANQGSEA.

This clonotype showed up many times. The V gene is TRBV20-1, the J gene TRBJ2-7, with 8 bases fitting TRBD1. This CDR3 is 13 amino acids long. Germline CDR1 DFQATT, CDR2 SNEGSKA (reference sequence). V lost 3 bases, J lost 1 base, and 2 bases stayed unmatched. The chain's CDR3 is CSASRQGSYEQYF. CDR3 bases: TGCAGTGCTAGCCGACAGGGGTCCTACGAGCAGTACTTC.